The 12 T cell receptor beta chains given below trace back to one sample, sequenced in a study of molecular identifiers for immune sequencing clone quantification. MiXCR, run by TCRdb on the PCR reads, gives a single entry per CDR3 protein. The sample consists of under 650,000 distinct CDR3 sequences, approximately 20% of them appearing once. Sequencing was performed on naive CD8+ T cells from blood, with Jurkat cell RNA spiked in. Subset denoted: FACS-sorted CD8+CD4-CCR7+CD45RA+ naive T cells. These receptors originate from a human donor in good health. Some libraries in this study had Jurkat cell RNA spiked in.

Concerning this clonotype: At one of its ends the junction is not consistent with the germline gene, which may arise from a read error. The chain recombines TRBV28 with TRBJ1-4; 8 bases line up with TRBD1. Germline V lookup: CDR1 MDHEN, CDR2 SYDVKM. The CDR3 runs to 15 residues. The CDR3 spells CASSPGQGSLEKLLF. In DNA form, the CDR3 reads TGTGCCAGCAGTCCAGGACAGGGAAGCCTCGAAAAACTGCTTTTT.

This clonotype was picked up many times. The V call is TRBV6-2 or TRBV6-3, the J call TRBJ1-1; weak D call: TRBD1 (5 bases). V lost 8 bases and J lost 5, with 18 bases in between. CDR3 length: 14 residues. The V gene's germline CDR1 is MNHEY and CDR2 SVGEGT. CDR3 amino acids: CASGDGREGTEAFF. As DNA, the CDR3 is TGTGCCAGCGGGGACGGCCGAGAGGGGACTGAAGCTTTCTTT.

This clonotype appeared many times. The rearrangement uses TRBV7-9 and TRBJ2-5; 12 nucleotides align to TRBD2. The V and J ends lost 2 bases and 2 bases, in that order; junction bases with no gene match: 0. CDR1 SEHNR and CDR2 FQNEAQ come from the germline V gene (reference sequence). This CDR3 contains 15 residues. The CDR3 protein is CASSLLAGGQETQYF. The CDR3 nucleotides read TGTGCCAGCAGCTTACTAGCGGGAGGGCAAGAGACCCAGTACTTC.

Worth noting for this clonotype: A read error may produce the germline difference seen at one junction end. The chain uses TRBV27 and TRBJ1-1; weak D call: TRBD1 (5 bases). Per germline, CDR1 MNHEY and CDR2 SMNVEV (reference sequence). The CDR3 spans 13 residues. In DNA, the CDR3 is TGTGCCAGCAGTTTGCAGGGCGGGACTGAAGCTCTCTTT. Translated, it gives CASSLQGGTEALF.

Turning to this clonotype: A much larger clone lies a single base off, so this may be a read error. Here the CDR3 omits its conserved ending phenylalanine or tryptophan, so a read error is the likely source. The chain is built from TRBV5-1 and TRBJ2-1, with 13 bases identical to TRBD2. The CDR3 contains 15 residues. With V trimmed by 4 bases and J by 8 bases, 6 bases remained unmatched. The germline CDR1 and CDR2 sequences are SGHRS and YFSETQ. The CDR3 here is CASSPGTSGTYEQFL. CDR3 nucleotides: TGCGCCAGCAGCCCGGGGACTAGCGGGACATATGAGCAGTTCCTC.

A note on this clonotype: Given a much more abundant clone one base away, this may be a read error. The V call is TRBV5-1, the J call TRBJ2-6; D possibly uses TRBD1 or TRBD2 (5 bases each). The CDR3 is 16 amino acids. CDR1 is SGHRS, CDR2 YFSETQ, per germline. This CDR3 reads CASSLNGGSGASVLTF. The DNA of the CDR3 is TGCGCCAGCAGCTTGAACGGAGGCTCTGGGGCCAGCGTCCTGACTTTC.

The chain is built from TRBV19 and TRBJ1-1; D is uncertain. V lost 3 bases to trimming and J lost 5 bases, with 16 bases between them. This CDR3 is built from 15 residues. CDR1 is LNHDA, CDR2 SQIVND, per germline (reference sequence). The CDR3 spells CASSMLTGPGTEAFF. The CDR3 DNA sequence: TGTGCCAGTAGTATGCTGACCGGGCCTGGGACTGAAGCTTTCTTT.

This clonotype was found many times. The rearrangement joins TRBV7-9 to TRBJ2-7; maybe TRBD1 (6 bases). Trimming took 2 bases from V and 2 from J, leaving 13 bases between them. This CDR3 has 15 residues. CDR1 is SEHNR, CDR2 FQNEAQ, per germline (reference sequence). The CDR3 here is CASSLFIGQTYEQYF. CDR3 bases: TGTGCCAGCAGCTTATTTATAGGACAGACCTACGAGCAGTACTTC.

This clonotype has ten or more counts. The chain carries TRBV6-5 and TRBJ2-1; 12 bases are a match to TRBD2. The CDR3 consists of 16 residues. V shed 5 bases and J 5 bases; nucleotides not matched to a gene: 7. CDR1 MNHEY and CDR2 SVGAGI come from the germline V gene. CDR3 DNA: TGTGCCAGCAGTCACCCTAGCGGGAGGGCGGACAATGAGCAGTTCTTC. Its protein product is CASSHPSGRADNEQFF.

This clonotype was detected ten times or more. The chain carries TRBV2 and TRBJ2-3; 12 bases line up with TRBD2. CDR1 and CDR2 (germline): SNHLY, FYNNEI. V dropped 6 bases and J dropped 6; count of bases not matched to a gene: 7. The CDR3 loop spans 15 amino acids. CDR3 DNA sequence: TGTGCCAGCAGCGGACTAGCGGGGTCCTTCGATACGCAGTATTTT. Translation gives CASSGLAGSFDTQYF. The complete variable domain, with remaining parts taken from reference TRBV2 and TRBJ2-3, reads EPEVTQTPSHQVTQMGQEVILRCVPISNHLYFYWYRQILGQKVEFLVSFYNNEISEKSEIFDDQFSVERPDGSNFTLKIRSTKLEDSAMYFCASSGLAGSFDTQYFGPGTRLTVL.

As regards this clonotype: Germline is not matched at one junction end, which may reflect a read error. CDR3 coding DNA: TGTGCCGGCAGCATTAGCGGGACCGAACCTCAAGAGACCCAGTACTTC. This sequence encodes CAGSISGTEPQETQYF. V usage is TRBV7-4 and J usage is TRBJ2-5, with TRBD2 matching 8 bases. There are 16 residues in the CDR3. From germline, CDR1 is SGHVT and CDR2 SQSDAQ. The full variable domain, with the rest looked up from reference TRBV7-4 and TRBJ2-5, is GAGVSQSPRYKVAKRGRDVALRCDSISGHVTLYWYRQTLGQGSEVLTYSQSDAQRDKSGRPSGRFSAERPERSVSTLKIQRTEQGDSAVYLCAGSISGTEPQETQYFGPGTRLLVL.

There are many counts of this clonotype. The rearrangement links TRBV7-6 to TRBJ2-5; D ambiguous. CDR1 is SGHVS and CDR2 is FNYEAQ in the germline V gene. The CDR3 length is 16 residues. Trimming took 3 bases from V and 1 from J, leaving 15 bases between them. In DNA, the CDR3 is TGTGCCAGCAGCTTTGCTTCTGAGCGACTCCAAGAGACCCAGTACTTC. Amino acid sequence: CASSFASERLQETQYF.